The sequence of this T cell receptor (beta chain) was determined in a study of beta chain features in type 1 diabetes. All of the isolated RNA was reverse transcribed, so expressed TCRB transcripts were sequenced. TCRdb's table, derived via immunoSEQ multiplex PCR, lists solely in-frame clones and lacks some. This table has about 360,000 clones, around 13% appearing once. There are a few counts of this clone. Germline V gives CDR1 SGHTA, CDR2 FQGTGA. Trimming took 5 bases from V and 0 from J; bases not matched to a gene: 6. This CDR3 contains 15 residues. Sequenced input: naive CD4+ T cells from blood. This clonotype originated in a man between 18 and 35 years old in good health. The V and J genes are TRBV7-3 and TRBJ1-2, with TRBD1 matching 7 bases. CDR3 in DNA: TGTGCCAGCAGCCCGGGGACAGCTTCTAACTATGGCTACACCTTC. This gives the protein CASSPGTASNYGYTF.